This is a list of T cell receptor beta chains from one sample in a study of cytomegalovirus exposure and HLA in healthy donors. Sequencing used immunoSEQ multiplex PCR; TCRdb keeps in-frame clones, though not all of them. The sample records tens of thousands of clones, over 60% being singletons. The sequenced sample was PBMCs. The receptor set was obtained from a male donor in good health and CMV-seropositive. Each CDR3 is given with its conserved first and last residue. The order of the fields is CDR3 protein, CDR3 DNA, V gene, J gene, clone size, D gene. A D gene is named only where the DNA matches it firmly. Some rows have no size entry. The others give once, few or many, or a class for an expanded clone.

CDR3 protein: CASSPSRQGRDNPTYEQYF
CDR3 DNA: TGTGCCAGCAGCCCCTCGCGACAGGGGAGGGATAATCCAACCTACGAGCAGTACTTC
V gene: TRBV11-1
J gene: TRBJ2-7
clone size: NA
D gene: NA

CDR3 protein: CASSDSAENTEAFF
CDR3 DNA: TGTGCCAGCAGTGACTCGGCAGAGAACACTGAAGCTTTCTTT
V gene: TRBV6-4
J gene: TRBJ1-1
clone size: NA
D gene: NA

CDR3 protein: CASSRTGMNTEAFF
CDR3 DNA: TGTGCCAGCTCGAGGACAGGGATGAACACTGAAGCTTTCTTT
V gene: TRBV18
J gene: TRBJ1-1
clone size: NA
D gene: TRBD1

CDR3 protein: CASRILAGGSDNEQFF
CDR3 DNA: TGTGCCAGTAGAATACTAGCGGGGGGCTCGGACAATGAGCAGTTCTTC
V gene: TRBV19
J gene: TRBJ2-1
clone size: few
D gene: TRBD2

CDR3 protein: CASSPRDRGNSPLHF
CDR3 DNA: TGTGCCAGCAGCCCCCGGGACAGGGGAAACTCACCCCTCCACTTT
V gene: TRBV6-6
J gene: TRBJ1-6
clone size: NA
D gene: TRBD1

CDR3 protein: CASSLSGTGISPLHF
CDR3 DNA: TGTGCCAGCAGCCTATCCGGGACAGGGATATCACCCCTCCACTTT
V gene: TRBV7-3
J gene: TRBJ1-6
clone size: once
D gene: TRBD1

CDR3 protein: CASRLAGGVYEQYF
CDR3 DNA: TGCGCCAGCAGACTAGCGGGAGGGGTCTACGAGCAGTACTTC
V gene: TRBV5-1
J gene: TRBJ2-7
clone size: NA
D gene: TRBD2

CDR3 protein: CASSLQGPQETQYF
CDR3 DNA: TGCGCCAGCAGCTTACAGGGGCCGCAAGAGACCCAGTACTTC
V gene: TRBV5-1
J gene: TRBJ2-5
clone size: NA
D gene: TRBD1

CDR3 protein: CASSVERANYNEQFF
CDR3 DNA: TGTGCCAGCAGTGTGGAGCGGGCGAACTACAATGAGCAGTTCTTC
V gene: TRBV6-4
J gene: TRBJ2-1
clone size: few
D gene: NA

CDR3 protein: CASSIPDRTNEQFF
CDR3 DNA: TGTGCCAGTAGTATCCCGGACAGGACAAATGAGCAGTTCTTC
V gene: TRBV19
J gene: TRBJ2-1
clone size: NA
D gene: TRBD1

CDR3 protein: CASSLPVIHEQYF
CDR3 DNA: TGTGCCAGCAGCTTACCAGTGATCCACGAGCAGTACTTC
V gene: TRBV7-2
J gene: TRBJ2-7
clone size: NA
D gene: NA

CDR3 protein: CASSFPSQADTQYF
CDR3 DNA: TGTGCCAGCAGTTTCCCCTCCCAGGCAGATACGCAGTATTTT
V gene: TRBV13
J gene: TRBJ2-3
clone size: NA
D gene: NA

CDR3 protein: CASSRVGQPNTGELFF
CDR3 DNA: TGTGCCAGCAGCCGTGTAGGACAGCCGAACACCGGGGAGCTGTTTTTT
V gene: TRBV7-8
J gene: TRBJ2-2
clone size: NA
D gene: NA

CDR3 protein: CSVEGLAGKEQYF
CDR3 DNA: TGCAGCGTTGAGGGACTAGCGGGGAAAGAGCAGTACTTC
V gene: TRBV29-1
J gene: TRBJ2-5
clone size: NA
D gene: TRBD2

CDR3 protein: CASSYQDSFFSPLHF
CDR3 DNA: TGTGCCAGCAGCTACCAGGACAGTTTTTTTTCACCCCTCCACTTT
V gene: TRBV28
J gene: TRBJ1-6
clone size: few
D gene: NA

CDR3 protein: CASSPVRTQTYEQYF
CDR3 DNA: TGTGCCAGCAGCCCAGTGCGGACACAGACCTACGAGCAGTACTTC
V gene: TRBV7-9
J gene: TRBJ2-7
clone size: NA
D gene: NA

CDR3 protein: CASSLAGAVGTEAFF
CDR3 DNA: TGCGCCAGCAGCTTGGCCGGAGCGGTAGGCACTGAAGCTTTCTTT
V gene: TRBV5-1
J gene: TRBJ1-1
clone size: NA
D gene: NA

CDR3 protein: CASSESLFITDTQYF
CDR3 DNA: TGTGCCAGCAGTGAATCCCTATTTATCACAGATACGCAGTATTTT
V gene: TRBV2
J gene: TRBJ2-3
clone size: NA
D gene: NA

CDR3 protein: CASSLTGTYEQYF
CDR3 DNA: TGTGCCAGCAGCTTAACAGGGACCTACGAGCAGTACTTC
V gene: TRBV11-2
J gene: TRBJ2-7
clone size: NA
D gene: NA

CDR3 protein: CATSRDGQDTGELFF
CDR3 DNA: TGTGCCACCAGCAGAGATGGACAAGACACCGGGGAGCTGTTTTTT
V gene: TRBV15
J gene: TRBJ2-2
clone size: NA
D gene: NA

CDR3 protein: CASSKGQGFVEAFF
CDR3 DNA: TGTGCCAGCAGCAAGGGACAGGGGTTCGTTGAAGCTTTCTTT
V gene: TRBV5-5
J gene: TRBJ1-1
clone size: few
D gene: TRBD1

CDR3 protein: CASSPSGNEQFF
CDR3 DNA: TGTGCCAGCAGCCCTAGCGGCAATGAGCAGTTCTTC
V gene: TRBV4-2
J gene: TRBJ2-1
clone size: NA
D gene: TRBD2

CDR3 protein: CASSSTGRGIPGEQFF
CDR3 DNA: TGCGCCAGCAGTTCTACGGGTCGGGGGATCCCGGGTGAGCAGTTCTTC
V gene: TRBV5-1
J gene: TRBJ2-1
clone size: NA
D gene: NA

CDR3 protein: CASNPAGGMMDTEAFF
CDR3 DNA: TGTGCCAGCAATCCGGCGGGGGGGATGATGGACACTGAAGCTTTCTTT
V gene: TRBV28
J gene: TRBJ1-1
clone size: NA
D gene: NA

CDR3 protein: CASTPGIFSGQYF
CDR3 DNA: TGTGCCAGCACCCCCGGTATTTTTAGTGGGCAGTACTTC
V gene: TRBV2
J gene: TRBJ2-7
clone size: NA
D gene: NA

CDR3 protein: CASRRKAEGPYEQYF
CDR3 DNA: TGTGCCAGTAGAAGGAAGGCAGAGGGCCCCTACGAGCAGTACTTC
V gene: TRBV19
J gene: TRBJ2-7
clone size: NA
D gene: NA

CDR3 protein: CASSLAFGGITYEQYF
CDR3 DNA: TGTGCCAGCAGCTTGGCCTTTGGAGGGATCACCTACGAGCAGTACTTC
V gene: TRBV5-6
J gene: TRBJ2-7
clone size: once
D gene: NA

CDR3 protein: CASSQARVDYGYTF
CDR3 DNA: TGTGCCAGCAGCCAAGCGAGGGTAGACTATGGCTACACCTTC
V gene: TRBV4-2
J gene: TRBJ1-2
clone size: NA
D gene: NA

CDR3 protein: CASSRGTVSYNEQFF
CDR3 DNA: TGCGCCAGCAGCCGCGGGACAGTCTCCTACAATGAGCAGTTCTTC
V gene: TRBV4-1
J gene: TRBJ2-1
clone size: NA
D gene: NA

CDR3 protein: CASSLDGGYGAHYNEQFF
CDR3 DNA: TGTGCCAGCAGCTTAGATGGGGGCTACGGGGCCCACTACAATGAGCAGTTCTTC
V gene: TRBV11-1
J gene: TRBJ2-1
clone size: NA
D gene: NA

CDR3 protein: CASSVQTSEDTQYF
CDR3 DNA: TGTGCCAGCAGTGTACAGACTAGCGAGGATACGCAGTATTTT
V gene: TRBV6-1
J gene: TRBJ2-3
clone size: NA
D gene: TRBD2

CDR3 protein: CASSPGQLQETQYF
CDR3 DNA: TGTGCCAGCTCACCCGGACAGCTCCAAGAGACCCAGTACTTC
V gene: TRBV18
J gene: TRBJ2-5
clone size: NA
D gene: NA

CDR3 protein: CASSLAGSAEKLFF
CDR3 DNA: TGTGCCAGCAGCTTAGCAGGGAGTGCTGAAAAACTGTTTTTT
V gene: TRBV7-9
J gene: TRBJ1-4
clone size: once
D gene: NA

CDR3 protein: CASSEKWRHPYNEQFF
CDR3 DNA: TGTGCCAGCAGCGAAAAGTGGAGGCACCCCTACAATGAGCAGTTCTTC
V gene: TRBV6-1
J gene: TRBJ2-1
clone size: few
D gene: NA

CDR3 protein: CASSLYGTVKETQYF
CDR3 DNA: TGTGCCAGCAGCTTATACGGGACAGTCAAAGAGACCCAGTACTTC
V gene: TRBV7-2
J gene: TRBJ2-5
clone size: NA
D gene: TRBD1

CDR3 protein: CASSYSPGSYEQYF
CDR3 DNA: TGTGCCAGCAGTTACTCCCCGGGATCCTACGAGCAGTACTTC
V gene: TRBV6-5
J gene: TRBJ2-7
clone size: NA
D gene: NA

CDR3 protein: CASSQDETDSYNEQFF
CDR3 DNA: TGTGCCAGCAGCCAAGATGAGACAGACTCCTACAATGAGCAGTTCTTC
V gene: TRBV14
J gene: TRBJ2-1
clone size: few
D gene: NA

CDR3 protein: CASSLAAGRNQPQHF
CDR3 DNA: TGTGCCAGCAGTCTTGCGGCAGGGCGAAATCAGCCCCAGCATTTT
V gene: TRBV6-5
J gene: TRBJ1-5
clone size: NA
D gene: NA

CDR3 protein: CSVRSVAGLNYGYTF
CDR3 DNA: TGCAGCGTCAGGTCTGTCGCGGGGCTTAACTATGGCTACACCTTC
V gene: TRBV29-1
J gene: TRBJ1-2
clone size: NA
D gene: NA

CDR3 protein: CASSLPRGGRGTYNEQFF
CDR3 DNA: TGTGCCAGCAGTTTACCCCGGGGTGGGAGGGGGACCTACAATGAGCAGTTCTTC
V gene: TRBV27
J gene: TRBJ2-1
clone size: NA
D gene: NA

CDR3 protein: CASSPRGGGHEQYF
CDR3 DNA: TGTGCCAGCAGCCCAAGGGGGGGTGGGCACGAGCAGTACTTC
V gene: TRBV7-9
J gene: TRBJ2-7
clone size: NA
D gene: NA

CDR3 protein: CASSPRAGGNEKLFF
CDR3 DNA: TGCGCCAGCAGCCCCCGGGCAGGGGGGAATGAAAAACTGTTTTTT
V gene: TRBV5-1
J gene: TRBJ1-4
clone size: NA
D gene: TRBD1

CDR3 protein: CASSRRDQDVSGNTIYF
CDR3 DNA: TGCGCCAGCAGCCGCAGGGATCAAGACGTCTCTGGAAACACCATATATTTT
V gene: TRBV4-1
J gene: TRBJ1-3
clone size: NA
D gene: NA

CDR3 protein: CASTDRTGTYEQYF
CDR3 DNA: TGTGCCAGCACCGACAGGACAGGGACCTACGAGCAGTACTTC
V gene: TRBV28
J gene: TRBJ2-7
clone size: once
D gene: TRBD1

CDR3 protein: CASRNQGAENIQYF
CDR3 DNA: TGTGCCAGCAGAAATCAGGGGGCAGAAAACATTCAGTACTTC
V gene: TRBV5-5
J gene: TRBJ2-4
clone size: few
D gene: TRBD1

CDR3 protein: CASSLGAAKYNEQFF
CDR3 DNA: TGCGCCAGCAGCTTGGGAGCGGCTAAGTACAATGAGCAGTTCTTC
V gene: TRBV5-1
J gene: TRBJ2-1
clone size: NA
D gene: NA